The TCR beta chain under discussion was sequenced for a study of CD8+ T cells in alopecia areata. Study information: The study gave tofacitinib for 6 to 18 months, then 6 months off drug. Severity scores in treated patients reflected the percentage of scalp affected.

Sample treatment: oral pan-JAK inhibitor, 5-10 mg twice daily. Investigators sorted PBMCs to obtain both CD4+ and CD8+ T cells. Study observations and caveats: Having one nonresponder leaves uncertain how baseline CD8+ expansion relates to response.

RNA was isolated and reverse transcribed to cDNA, the sequencing template. Sequenced by immunoSEQ multiplex PCR; TCRdb stores in-frame clones only, minus some. The sample consists of around 110,000 clones, roughly 55% of them appearing once. Germline lookup yields CDR1 SGHDT and CDR2 YYEEEE. Trimming shortened V by 0 bases and J by 8 bases, and 14 bases separated the two germline ends. The CDR3 spans 15 residues. This clone was observed a few times. What it recognizes is unknown. This clonotype was sampled from a human donor with alopecia areata. Sample: CD8+ T cells sorted from blood, taken at week 24, from a patient treated with tofacitinib. The chain employs TRBV5-6 and TRBJ1-4; maybe TRBD1 (5 bases). CDR3 residues: CASSLDGGLGEKLFF. In nucleotides, the CDR3 is TGTGCCAGCAGCTTGGACGGGGGTCTTGGGGAAAAACTGTTTTTT.